This T cell receptor (beta chain) was documented in a study of blood T cell repertoires in COVID-19 (dated by TCRdb to the early 2020s). For the study in its entirety: Samples from collaborators originated in the United States, Italy and Spain and spanned both the acute and convalescent phases of COVID-19. Subjects who had been exposed to COVID-19, were actively infected with it, or had recovered from it provided the deeply sampled blood TCRbeta repertoires that made up the dataset. The material from the prospective study consisted of cDNA or gDNA derived from T cells, B-cell-depleted T cells, or PBMCs. Where available, HLA class I and class II types were obtained from metadata supplied by the sample provider rather than from assay-based typing. The sample metadata nearly always contained a de-identified subject ID, COVID-19 status, age in years and sex. Samples were obtained from the ongoing ImmuneRACE study (first 160 participants) and from 1,000 to 1,500 subjects provided by 6 global collaborators. The repertoires were made available in a free public database intended to serve as a resource for research on the immune response to SARS-CoV-2. General conclusions and limits of the study: How much clinical and demographic metadata was included differed by source and by participant, and the metadata was provided uncurated.

Trimming accounts for 7 bases at V and 8 bases at J, while the number of junction bases matched to no gene is 7. The germline V gene encodes CDR1 SNHLY and CDR2 FYNNEI. The CDR3 spans 13 residues, from the cysteine through the phenylalanine. Kept here is only the CDR3 DNA, which spans 39 bases and is read in frame from base 1. A second Seattle source provided samples from volunteer blood donors who had recovered from COVID-19. Each collaborating institution followed its own protocols to collect whole blood in K2EDTA tubes. For TCRbeta analysis, collaborators shipped samples in one of three forms: frozen whole blood, isolated PBMCs, or DNA extracted from either of those sample types. TCRbeta CDR3 regions were amplified from genomic DNA using the immunoSEQ Assay, a bias-controlled multiplex PCR. Processing in the source paper ran as follows. The number of nucleated cells in each sample was estimated from the amplification of reference gene primers within the assay. To quantify the absolute abundance of each unique TCRbeta CDR3 rearrangement, sequence reads were collapsed and filtered. For each sample, productive Simpson clonality was calculated by taking the square root of Simpson's diversity index across productive rearrangements. As stored in TCRdb, this immuneACCESS dataset retains in-frame rearrangements with V and J assigned. A fraction of the clones does not appear; measured against another copy, unresolved V genes explain less than half of the discrepancy, and the remainder lacks a known reason. For V, J and clone size, that table is used; D and trimming come from the DNA. The sample table shows over 150,000 clones, and about 86% are seen once. Of the sample, approximately 0.93% is held by the ten largest clones.

A word on this clone: Its cognate antigen has yet to be identified. Per-base quality was not reported, and no clone a single base away is much larger than it.

Sequenced input: peripheral blood. The chain uses TRBV2 and TRBJ1-1; 10 bases in the junction line up with TRBD1. This receptor was identified in a woman in her late teens or twenties who had recovered from COVID-19. The CDR3: CASTDRGPGEAFF. The bases are TGTGCCAGCACCGACAGGGGGCCGGGGGAAGCTTTCTTT. Outside the CDR3, residues come from the reference TRBV2 and TRBJ1-1 proteins, so the full variable domain is: EPEVTQTPSHQVTQMGQEVILRCVPISNHLYFYWYRQILGQKVEFLVSFYNNEISEKSEIFDDQFSVERPDGSNFTLKIRSTKLEDSAMYFCASTDRGPGEAFFGQGTRLTVV.